The rows below give T cell receptor beta chains drawn from one sample of a study of long-term antiretroviral therapy in people with HIV. Measured with immunoSEQ multiplex PCR; TCRdb has only the in-frame clones, and not every one. The sample gives 48,000 or so clones, about 86% of which show up once; 2.5% to 3% is in the top ten. This sample comprised unsorted PBMCs, obtained 0.8 years after starting antiretroviral therapy. All receptors come from a woman under 30 with HIV. CDR3s include the opening cysteine and the closing phenylalanine or tryptophan. A D gene is named only where the DNA matches it firmly. Expanded clones are given a class, and other clones once, few, many or no size at all.

D,size,V,J,DNA,CDR3
TRBD2,.,TRBV5-1,TRBJ2-1,TGCGCCAGCAGTCCGGGACTAGCAATAAATGAGCAGTTCTTC,CASSPGLAINEQFF
TRBD1,.,TRBV18,TRBJ1-1,TGTGCCAGCTCACTCCGACAGGGGGCAGGGGACACTGAAGCTTTCTTT,CASSLRQGAGDTEAFF
TRBD1,.,TRBV15,TRBJ2-7,TGTGCCACCAGCAGAGTCGACAGGGGCGGCGACGAGCAGTACTTC,CATSRVDRGGDEQYF
.,.,TRBV7-3,TRBJ2-1,TGTGCCAGCAGCTTAACGCGGAATGAGCAGTTCTTC,CASSLTRNEQFF
.,.,TRBV2,TRBJ2-2,TGTGCCAGCAGTCTCGGGGGATTCACCGGGGAGCTGTTTTTT,CASSLGGFTGELFF
TRBD2,few,TRBV27,TRBJ2-2,TGTGCCAGCAGTGTAGCGGGAAAAACCGGGGAGCTGTTTTTT,CASSVAGKTGELFF
.,.,TRBV5-6,TRBJ2-4,TGTGCCAGCAGCTTGAGACGGGGCGTTCAGTACTTC,CASSLRRGVQYF
TRBD2,.,TRBV11-3,TRBJ2-1,TGTGCCAGCAGCTTATTTACTAGCGGAAACAATGAGCAGTTCTTC,CASSLFTSGNNEQFF
.,.,TRBV7-2,TRBJ2-3,TGTGCCAGCAGCTCCACTTATCTTGGTACGCAGTATTTT,CASSSTYLGTQYF
TRBD2,.,TRBV4-3,TRBJ2-1,TGCGCCAGCAGCCTGATGGTAGCGGGCTACAATGAGCAGTTCTTC,CASSLMVAGYNEQFF
.,.,TRBV12-5,TRBJ2-6,TGTGCTAGTGGTTGGGGTGAGTCTGGGGCCAACGTCCTGACTTTC,CASGWGESGANVLTF
TRBD2,.,TRBV6-5,TRBJ2-7,TGTGCCAGCAGTTACAGCGCGGGAGGGCCCCACGAGCAGTACTTC,CASSYSAGGPHEQYF
TRBD1,few,TRBV9,TRBJ2-1,TGTGCCAGCAGCAGACAGGGGCTCTACAATGAGCAGTTCTTC,CASSRQGLYNEQFF
TRBD2,.,TRBV7-2,TRBJ2-2,TGTGCCAGCAGGCCCGGACTAGCGGCCGGGGAGCTGTTTTTT,CASRPGLAAGELFF
.,.,TRBV19,TRBJ1-3,TGTGCCAGTAGTATGGAGAGATACGGCTCTGGAAACACCATATATTTT,CASSMERYGSGNTIYF
.,.,TRBV7-9,TRBJ2-3,TGTGCCAGCAGCTTACTCAAATCCAGCACAGATACGCAGTATTTT,CASSLLKSSTDTQYF